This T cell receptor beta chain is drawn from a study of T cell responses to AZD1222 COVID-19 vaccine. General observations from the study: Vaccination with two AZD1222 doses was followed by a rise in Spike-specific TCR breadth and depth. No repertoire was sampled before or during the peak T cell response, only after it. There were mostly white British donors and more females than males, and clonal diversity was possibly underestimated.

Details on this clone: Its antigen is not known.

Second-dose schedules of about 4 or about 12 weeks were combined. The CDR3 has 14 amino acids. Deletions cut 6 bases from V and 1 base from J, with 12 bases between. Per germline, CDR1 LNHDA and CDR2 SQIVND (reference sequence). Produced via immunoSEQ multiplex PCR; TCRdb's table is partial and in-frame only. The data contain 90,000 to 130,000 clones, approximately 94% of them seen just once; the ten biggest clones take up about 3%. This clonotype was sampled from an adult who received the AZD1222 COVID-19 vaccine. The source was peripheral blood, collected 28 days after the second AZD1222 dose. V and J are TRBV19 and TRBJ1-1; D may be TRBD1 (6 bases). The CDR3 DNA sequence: TGTGCCAGTAGGCTGGACAGATGGAACACTGAAGCTTTCTTT. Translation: CASRLDRWNTEAFF.